This T cell receptor (beta chain) was sequenced for a study of cytomegalovirus exposure and HLA in healthy donors. Notes on the study in general: The authors later found HLA-associated TCR beta chains more clonally expanded than equally common others. Investigators reported approximately 150 TCR beta chains as tied to cytomegalovirus.

Concerning this clone: The antigen remains undetermined.

The PCR was carried out with 60 Vbeta primers and 13 Jbeta primers. TCRdb's copy holds only in-frame clones and misses some; the assay was immunoSEQ multiplex PCR. Of some 250,000 clones in the sample, about 80% were seen once. Germline-derived CDR1 and CDR2 are SGDLS and YYNGEE. This CDR3 is built from 15 residues. The trim removed 4 bases at V and 1 base at J, leaving 3 bases unmatched. The material sequenced was PBMCs. The rearrangement uses TRBV9 and TRBJ1-1; 11 nucleotides agree with TRBD1. The TCR originated in a woman in her forties in good health and CMV-seropositive. The CDR3 coding sequence is TGTGCCAGCAGCCGGACAGGGGGCCAGAACACTGAAGCTTTCTTT. This sequence encodes CASSRTGGQNTEAFF. The whole variable domain, remainder taken from reference TRBV9 and TRBJ1-1, is DSGVTQTPKHLITATGQRVTLRCSPRSGDLSVYWYQQSLDQGLQFLIQYYNGEERAKGNILERFSAQQFPDLHSELNLSSLELGDSALYFCASSRTGGQNTEAFFGQGTRLTVV.